This entry is about one T cell receptor beta chain. Its antigen is still unknown. The study ran its PCR with 60 Vbeta and 13 Jbeta primers. Sequencing was performed with immunoSEQ multiplex PCR; in TCRdb, only in-frame clones are kept and a portion is missing. The data hold 100,000 to 150,000 clones, with 17% observed a single time. This sample was included in a study of cytomegalovirus exposure and HLA in healthy donors. Study-level points and caveats: In an earlier analysis, about 87% or about 30%: the productive usage of most TCR beta V segments. Later, an analysis showed that TCR beta chains associated with HLA were more clonally expanded than others that were equally common. Later analysis identified several of the most significant clusters that appeared linked to common viral pathogens.

The V gene's germline CDR1 is SGHRS and CDR2 YFSETQ. V was pared by 5 bases and J by 5 bases, with 17 bases between. The CDR3 has 15 amino acids. The V and J genes are TRBV5-1 and TRBJ1-5, with D possibly matching TRBD1 (5 bases). The sequence derives from a female donor in good health and CMV-seropositive. Source material: PBMCs. CDR3 DNA sequence: TGCGCCAGCAGTTCAATGCCGGGGGATGATCAGCCCCAGCATTTT. Amino acid sequence: CASSSMPGDDQPQHF.